The 22 T cell receptor beta chains below all came from one sample that was sequenced in a study of T cell responses to AZD1222 COVID-19 vaccine. The assay was immunoSEQ multiplex PCR, and TCRdb's table has in-frame clones only and misses some. The sample shows more than 85,000 clones, around 90% of them seen only once. The sample here was peripheral blood, taken on day 0 of MenACWY control vaccination. The origin of the receptors is an adult in good health.

The V gene is TRBV6-1, the J gene TRBJ1-5; 9 bases map to TRBD1. The junction had 5 bases not matched to a gene; V was cut back by 2 bases and J by 6 bases. This CDR3 contains 15 residues. Germline CDR1 reads MNHNS; CDR2 reads SASEGT. The CDR3 nucleotides read TGTGCCAGCAGTGAAACAGGGGGCAGGAGTCAGCCCCAGCATTTT. Amino acids: CASSETGGRSQPQHF.

This chain joins TRBV6-1 and TRBJ2-1; no clear D. The V end lost 2 bases, the J end lost 2 bases, and 13 bases lay between the germline ends. CDR1 is MNHNS, CDR2 SASEGT, per germline. The length of the CDR3 is 16 residues. CDR3 sequence reads: CASSERLQSAYNEQFF. The CDR3 DNA follows: TGTGCCAGCAGTGAAAGGTTACAGAGCGCCTACAATGAGCAGTTCTTC.

This clone was observed once. The genes are TRBV18 and TRBJ2-7; D remains ambiguous. Germline V gene sequence: CDR1 KGHSH, CDR2 LQKENI. The CDR3 totals 15 residues. V dropped 5 bases and J dropped 3 bases, with 17 bases sitting between them. The CDR3 sequence: CASSAAGSGDYEQYF. The CDR3 DNA sequence: TGTGCCAGCTCAGCCGCCGGAAGTGGGGACTACGAGCAGTACTTC.

This rearrangement joins TRBV5-5 to TRBJ2-7, with TRBD2 identical over 9 bases. The CDR3 totals 16 residues. J was trimmed by 3 bases and V by 0 bases; bases with no gene match: 7. Germline V CDR1 and CDR2: SGHKS, YYEKEE (reference sequence). The CDR3 sequence is CASSLAVNSGSYEQYF. In DNA, the CDR3 is TGTGCCAGCAGCTTGGCCGTAAATAGCGGGAGCTACGAGCAGTACTTC.

The chain carries TRBV5-1 and TRBJ2-7; 10 bases are a match to TRBD2. CDR3 length: 15 residues. Germline loops: CDR1 SGHRS, CDR2 YFSETQ. V shed 4 bases, J shed 3 bases, and the junction held 7 bases outside the gene matches. The CDR3 coding sequence is TGCGCCAGCAGCCGCGGTACTAGCGGGAACTACGAGCAGTACTTC. Translation: CASSRGTSGNYEQYF.

V and J are TRBV5-6 and TRBJ2-6; TRBD1 matches at 8 bases. This CDR3 comprises 18 residues. After removal of 4 bases from V and 0 bases from J, the junction contained 9 bases not matched to a gene. The V gene's germline CDR1 is SGHDT and CDR2 YYEEEE. The CDR3 DNA is TGTGCCAGCAGCCAGGGGGGACAGGCGATCTCTGGGGCCAACGTCCTGACTTTC. This encodes CASSQGGQAISGANVLTF.

V is TRBV28 and J is TRBJ2-7; 10 bases are shared with TRBD2. Trimming took 5 bases from V and 2 from J; bases not matched to a gene: 9. CDR3 length equals 16 residues. Germline loops: CDR1 MDHEN, CDR2 SYDVKM. CDR3 sequence (DNA): TGTGCCAGCAGTCAAGGAGGAACTAGCGGGACCTACGAGCAGTACTTC. Amino acids: CASSQGGTSGTYEQYF.

The chain has TRBV12-5 and TRBJ2-2; 10 nucleotides line up with TRBD2. V dropped 4 bases and J dropped 6; count of bases not matched to a gene: 8. Germline-derived CDR1 and CDR2 are LGHNT and FRNRAP. The CDR3 is 16 residues long. CDR3 residues: CASGSASGRWPGELFF. In nucleotides, the CDR3 is TGTGCTAGTGGTTCGGCTAGCGGGAGATGGCCCGGGGAGCTGTTTTTT. Drawing the rest from reference TRBV12-5 and TRBJ2-2, the complete variable domain is DARVTQTPRHKVTEMGQEVTMRCQPILGHNTVFWYRQTMMQGLELLAYFRNRAPLDDSGMPKDRFSAEMPDATLATLKIQPSEPRDSAVYFCASGSASGRWPGELFFGEGSRLTVL.

The chain recombines TRBV11-1 with TRBJ1-2; D ambiguous. The germline V and J ends were trimmed by 1 base and 8 bases, with 8 bases remaining between them. The CDR3 spans 12 residues. In germline, CDR1 is SGHAT, CDR2 FQDESV (reference sequence). The CDR3 DNA sequence: TGTGCCAGCAGCTTAGGGACGGGCGGCTACACCTTC. As protein: CASSLGTGGYTF. The whole variable domain, filled in from reference TRBV11-1 and TRBJ1-2, reads EAEVAQSPRYKITEKSQAVAFWCDPISGHATLYWYRQILGQGPELLVQFQDESVVDDSQLPKDRFSAERLKGVDSTLKIQPAELGDSAMYLCASSLGTGGYTFGSGTRLTVV.

The rearrangement links TRBV7-8 to TRBJ1-5, with D possibly TRBD1 on 5 matching bases. The germline V and J ends were trimmed by 5 bases and 4 bases, with 9 bases remaining between them. The CDR3 has 13 residues. Germline assignment: CDR1 SGHVS and CDR2 FQNEAQ. In DNA form, the CDR3 reads TGTGCCAGCAGCCGCGGGGCGAATCAGCCCCAGCATTTT. Translating gives CASSRGANQPQHF. The full variable domain, with the rest looked up from reference TRBV7-8 and TRBJ1-5, is GAGVSQSPRYKVAKRGQDVALRCDPISGHVSLFWYQQALGQGPEFLTYFQNEAQLDKSGLPSDRFFAERPEGSVSTLKIQRTQQEDSAVYLCASSRGANQPQHFGDGTRLSIL.

The chain uses TRBV28 and TRBJ2-1, with D hard to call. This CDR3 spans 11 amino acids. The V gene's germline CDR1 is MDHEN and CDR2 SYDVKM. V was trimmed by 6 bases and J by 7 bases, leaving 7 bases between them. Here the CDR3 reads CASSQINEQFF. Here the CDR3 DNA reads TGTGCCAGCAGCCAGATTAATGAGCAGTTCTTC. Full variable domain (missing parts from reference TRBV28 and TRBJ2-1): DVKVTQSSRYLVKRTGEKVFLECVQDMDHENMFWYRQDPGLGLRLIYFSYDVKMKEKGDIPEGYSVSREKKERFSLILESASTNQTSMYLCASSQINEQFFGPGTRLTVL.

J is TRBJ2-3 and V is TRBV18; a weak D match, TRBD2 (5 bases). CDR1 and CDR2 from the germline V gene are KGHSH and LQKENI. Trimming took off 0 bases at V and 6 bases at J, with 10 bases between the two ends. The CDR3 runs to 14 residues. The CDR3 DNA reads as TGTGCCAGCTCACCACCACCCCAGCGGGATACGCAGTATTTT. Residues: CASSPPPQRDTQYF.

The chain combines TRBV5-4 with TRBJ1-1, with D possibly being TRBD1 (5 bases). The CDR3 has 15 amino acids. The ends were cut back, 6 bases at V and 0 bases at J, with 15 bases in the middle. Germline-derived CDR1 and CDR2 are SGHNT and YYREEE (reference sequence). CDR3 amino acids: CASTQLDRLNTEAFF. The CDR3 DNA follows: TGTGCCAGCACCCAATTAGACAGACTGAACACTGAAGCTTTCTTT.

The chain links TRBV7-9 to TRBJ2-3; D assignment may be TRBD1 or TRBD2 (5 bases each). V was shortened by 3 bases and J by 2 bases, with 9 bases between the two germline ends. The CDR3 extends over 14 amino acids. Germline V gene sequence: CDR1 SEHNR, CDR2 FQNEAQ (reference sequence). In DNA form, the CDR3 reads TGTGCCAGCAGCTTCGAGGGGTTCACAGATACGCAGTATTTT. Translation: CASSFEGFTDTQYF.

J is TRBJ1-2 and V is TRBV2; the D gene is possibly TRBD1 (5 bases). Trimming cost V 8 bases and J 4 bases, with 20 bases left between them. Germline V gives CDR1 SNHLY, CDR2 FYNNEI. The CDR3 loop spans 15 amino acids. The CDR3 protein is CASAGGWTTSYGYTF. The DNA of the CDR3 is TGTGCCAGCGCCGGGGGATGGACAACTAGCTATGGCTACACCTTC.

V and J are TRBV7-9 and TRBJ1-6; TRBD1 agrees at 8 bases. The length of the CDR3 is 16 residues. Trimming at V came to 5 bases and at J to 7 bases, leaving 10 bases not matched to a gene. Germline V gene sequence: CDR1 SEHNR, CDR2 FQNEAQ (reference sequence). The CDR3 region has the DNA TGTGCCAGCAGCCTCCCGCCGGGACAGGTGAATTCACCCCTCCACTTT. Residues: CASSLPPGQVNSPLHF.

The chain combines TRBV5-6 with TRBJ2-2; TRBD1 matches at 10 bases. With V trimmed by 3 bases and J by 3 bases, 2 bases remained unmatched. This CDR3 contains 15 residues. Germline V gene lookup returns CDR1 SGHDT and CDR2 YYEEEE. In DNA, the CDR3 is TGTGCCAGCAGCTGGGACAGGGGAGACACCGGGGAGCTGTTTTTT. This translates into CASSWDRGDTGELFF.

In this sample, this clone turned up a few times. This rearrangement joins TRBV5-1 to TRBJ2-1; D tentatively fits TRBD1 or TRBD2 (5 bases each). Germline loops: CDR1 SGHRS, CDR2 YFSETQ. Trimming pared 4 bases from V and 7 bases from J, leaving 12 bases between. The CDR3 totals 13 residues. The CDR3: CASSGTEENEQFF. The CDR3 DNA reads as TGCGCCAGCAGCGGGACGGAAGAAAATGAGCAGTTCTTC.

The DNA of the CDR3 is TGTGCCAGCAGCCCCATGCTGGGCCACAATGAGCAGTTCTTC. It codes for CASSPMLGHNEQFF. The V gene is TRBV6-5, the J gene TRBJ2-1; D is unclear. This CDR3 is built from 14 residues. Germline V gene lookup returns CDR1 MNHEY and CDR2 SVGAGI. Trimming pared 6 bases from V and 5 bases from J, leaving 14 bases between.

This chain links TRBV7-8 with TRBJ1-3, with a possible D match to TRBD1 (5 bases). The germline V and J ends were trimmed by 5 bases and 0 bases, with 14 bases remaining between them. This CDR3 contains 16 residues. The germline V gene encodes CDR1 SGHVS and CDR2 FQNEAQ. This chain's CDR3 is CASSPMIQASGNTIYF. Here the CDR3 DNA reads TGTGCCAGCAGCCCGATGATACAGGCCTCTGGAAACACCATATATTTT. Complete variable domain (other parts from reference TRBV7-8 and TRBJ1-3): GAGVSQSPRYKVAKRGQDVALRCDPISGHVSLFWYQQALGQGPEFLTYFQNEAQLDKSGLPSDRFFAERPEGSVSTLKIQRTQQEDSAVYLCASSPMIQASGNTIYFGEGSWLTVV.

The count of this clone is one. CDR3 nucleotide sequence: TGTGCCAGCAGCTCAAGAGGGGCAGGGTCATCCTATAATTCACCCCTCCACTTT. Translating it yields CASSSRGAGSSYNSPLHF. The chain combines TRBV7-8 with TRBJ1-6, with D perhaps TRBD1 (5 bases). This CDR3 comprises 18 residues. V lost 4 bases and J 1 base, leaving 17 bases between the germline ends. Per germline, CDR1 SGHVS and CDR2 FQNEAQ.

V usage is TRBV6-5 and J usage is TRBJ1-3; 7 bases fit TRBD1. Germline loops: CDR1 MNHEY, CDR2 SVGAGI. V gave up 8 bases and J gave up 2 bases; unmatched junction bases: 9. CDR3 length equals 15 residues. The CDR3 loop reads CASSALTGTGNTIYF. CDR3 nucleotide sequence: TGTGCCAGCTCGGCTCTGACAGGGACTGGAAACACCATATATTTT.